This TCR beta chain was profiled in a study of shared clonotypes between healthy human individuals. Study-level findings and limits: Read depth was anticipated to influence clonotype sharing among donors.

Losses at the gene ends were 2 bases for V and 6 bases for J; bases not matched to a gene: 8. The CDR3 totals 17 residues. Germline lookup yields CDR1 WNHNN and CDR2 SYGVQD (reference sequence). Comments on this clone: Its antigen is unknown.

Every one of the donors was a Caucasian adult that lived in Nashville, Tennessee. Template for every sorted-subset replicate PCR totaled 150 to 250 ng DNA, approximately 30,000 T cell genomes. Generated by immunoSEQ multiplex PCR, the TCRdb table keeps only in-frame clones and is missing some. The table has some 1 million clones, roughly 80% seen once. The sequence was obtained from a young man in good health. Sequencing used memory CD4+ T cells sorted from blood. Subset here: CD45RA-negative fraction. This chain uses TRBV10-1 with TRBJ2-1; 12 bases line up with TRBD2. The CDR3 reads CASSENRASGGANEQFF. In DNA form, the CDR3 reads TGCGCCAGCAGTGAGAATCGGGCTAGCGGGGGGGCCAATGAGCAGTTCTTC.